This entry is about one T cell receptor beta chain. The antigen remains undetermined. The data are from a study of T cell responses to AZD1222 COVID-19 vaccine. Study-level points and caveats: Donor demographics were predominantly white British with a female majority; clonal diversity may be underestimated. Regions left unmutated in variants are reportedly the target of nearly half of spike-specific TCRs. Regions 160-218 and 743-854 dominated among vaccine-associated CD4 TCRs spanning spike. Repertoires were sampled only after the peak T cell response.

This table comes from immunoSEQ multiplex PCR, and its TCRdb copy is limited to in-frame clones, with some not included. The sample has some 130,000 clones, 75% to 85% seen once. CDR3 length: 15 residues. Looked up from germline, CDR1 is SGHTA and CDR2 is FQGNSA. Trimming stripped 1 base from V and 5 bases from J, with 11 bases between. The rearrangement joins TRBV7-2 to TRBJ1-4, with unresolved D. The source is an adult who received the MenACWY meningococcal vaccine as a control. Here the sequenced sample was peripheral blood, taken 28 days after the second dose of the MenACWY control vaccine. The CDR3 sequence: CASSLDPGVNEKLFF. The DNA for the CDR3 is TGTGCCAGCAGCTTAGACCCCGGGGTGAATGAAAAACTGTTTTTT.